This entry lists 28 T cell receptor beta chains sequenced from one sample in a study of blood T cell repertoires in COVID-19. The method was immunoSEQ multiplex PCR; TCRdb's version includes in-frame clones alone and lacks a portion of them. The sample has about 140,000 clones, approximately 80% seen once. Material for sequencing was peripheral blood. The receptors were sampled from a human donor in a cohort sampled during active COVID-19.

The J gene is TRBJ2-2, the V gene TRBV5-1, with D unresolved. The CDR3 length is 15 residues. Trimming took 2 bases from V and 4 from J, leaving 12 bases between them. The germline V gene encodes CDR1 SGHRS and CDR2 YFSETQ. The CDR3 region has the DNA TGCGCCAGCAGCTTTAGCCCCCCAAGCACCGGGGAGCTGTTTTTT. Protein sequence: CASSFSPPSTGELFF. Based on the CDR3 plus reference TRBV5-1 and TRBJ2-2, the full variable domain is KAGVTQTPRYLIKTRGQQVTLSCSPISGHRSVSWYQQTPGQGLQFLFEYFSETQRNKGNFPGRFSGRQFSNSRSEMNVSTLELGDSALYLCASSFSPPSTGELFFGEGSRLTVL.

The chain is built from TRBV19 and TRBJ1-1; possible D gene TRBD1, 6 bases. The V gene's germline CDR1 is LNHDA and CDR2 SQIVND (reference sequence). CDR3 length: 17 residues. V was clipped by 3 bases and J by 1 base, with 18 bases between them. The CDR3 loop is CASSMGWLGGANTEAFF. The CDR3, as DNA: TGTGCCAGTAGTATGGGGTGGTTAGGGGGGGCGAACACTGAAGCTTTCTTT.

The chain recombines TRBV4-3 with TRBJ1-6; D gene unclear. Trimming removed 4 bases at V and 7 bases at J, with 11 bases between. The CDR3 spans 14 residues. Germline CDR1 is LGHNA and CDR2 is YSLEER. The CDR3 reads CASSPGGNNSPLHF. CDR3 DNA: TGCGCCAGCAGCCCGGGAGGAAACAATTCACCCCTCCACTTT.

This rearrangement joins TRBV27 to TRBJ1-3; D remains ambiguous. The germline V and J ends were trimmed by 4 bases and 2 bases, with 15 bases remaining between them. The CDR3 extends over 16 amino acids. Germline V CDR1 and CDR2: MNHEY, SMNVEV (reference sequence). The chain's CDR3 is CASSSLDQATGNTIYF. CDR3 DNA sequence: TGTGCCAGCAGTTCCCTCGATCAGGCAACTGGAAACACCATATATTTT.

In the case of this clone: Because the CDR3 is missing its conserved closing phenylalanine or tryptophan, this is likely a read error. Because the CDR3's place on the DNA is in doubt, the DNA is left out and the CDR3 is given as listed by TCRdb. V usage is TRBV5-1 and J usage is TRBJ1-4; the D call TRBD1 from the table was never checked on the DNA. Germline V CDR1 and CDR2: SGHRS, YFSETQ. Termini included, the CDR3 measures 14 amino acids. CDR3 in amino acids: CASSGLQGSRTTFL.

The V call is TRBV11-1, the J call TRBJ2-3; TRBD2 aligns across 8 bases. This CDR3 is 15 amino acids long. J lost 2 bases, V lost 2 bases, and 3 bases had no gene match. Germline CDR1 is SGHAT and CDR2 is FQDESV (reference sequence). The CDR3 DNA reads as TGTGCCAGCAGCTTACTACTAGCGGACACAGATACGCAGTATTTT. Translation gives CASSLLLADTDTQYF.

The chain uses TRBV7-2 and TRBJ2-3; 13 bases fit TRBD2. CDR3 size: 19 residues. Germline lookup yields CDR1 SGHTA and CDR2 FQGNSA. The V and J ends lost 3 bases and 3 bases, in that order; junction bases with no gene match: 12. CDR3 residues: CASSFSYIGTSGKTDTQYF. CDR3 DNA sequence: TGTGCCAGCAGCTTTAGCTATATCGGGACTAGCGGGAAGACAGATACGCAGTATTTT.

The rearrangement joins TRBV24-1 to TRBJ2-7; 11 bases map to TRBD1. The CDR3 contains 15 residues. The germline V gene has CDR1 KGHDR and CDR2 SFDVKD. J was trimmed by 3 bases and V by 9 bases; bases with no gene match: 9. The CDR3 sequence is CATAGGQGAVYEQYF. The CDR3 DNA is TGTGCCACCGCCGGAGGACAGGGGGCGGTCTACGAGCAGTACTTC.

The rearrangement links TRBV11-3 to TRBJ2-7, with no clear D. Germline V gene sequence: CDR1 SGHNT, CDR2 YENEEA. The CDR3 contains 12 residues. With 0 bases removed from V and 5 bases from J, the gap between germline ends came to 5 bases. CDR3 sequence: CASSLETNEQYF. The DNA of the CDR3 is TGTGCCAGCAGCTTAGAAACAAACGAGCAGTACTTC. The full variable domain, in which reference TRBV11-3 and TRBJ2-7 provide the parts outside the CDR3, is EAGVVQSPRYKIIEKKQPVAFWCNPISGHNTLYWYLQNLGQGPELLIRYENEEAVDDSQLPKDRFSAERLKGVDSTLKIQPAELGDSAVYLCASSLETNEQYFGPGTRLTVT.

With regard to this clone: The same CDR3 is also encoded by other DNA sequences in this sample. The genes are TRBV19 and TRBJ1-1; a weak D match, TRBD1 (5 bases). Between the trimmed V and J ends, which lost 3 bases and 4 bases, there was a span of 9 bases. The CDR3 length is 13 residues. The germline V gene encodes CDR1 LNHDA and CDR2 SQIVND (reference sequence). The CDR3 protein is CASSIQGGTEAFF. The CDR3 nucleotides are TGTGCCAGTAGTATCCAGGGTGGCACTGAAGCTTTCTTT.

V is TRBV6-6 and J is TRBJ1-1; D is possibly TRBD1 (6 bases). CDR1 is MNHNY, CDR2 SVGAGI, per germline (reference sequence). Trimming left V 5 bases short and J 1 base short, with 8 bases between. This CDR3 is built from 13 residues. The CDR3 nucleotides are TGTGCCAGCAGTACGGACAGGAACACTGAAGCTTTCTTT. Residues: CASSTDRNTEAFF.

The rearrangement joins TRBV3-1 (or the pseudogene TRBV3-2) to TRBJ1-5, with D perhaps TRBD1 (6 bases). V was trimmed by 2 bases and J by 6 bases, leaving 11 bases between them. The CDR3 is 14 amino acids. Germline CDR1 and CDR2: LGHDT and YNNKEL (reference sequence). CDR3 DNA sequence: TGTGCCAGCAGCCAACGGACAGAACGTCAGCCCCAGCATTTT. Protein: CASSQRTERQPQHF.

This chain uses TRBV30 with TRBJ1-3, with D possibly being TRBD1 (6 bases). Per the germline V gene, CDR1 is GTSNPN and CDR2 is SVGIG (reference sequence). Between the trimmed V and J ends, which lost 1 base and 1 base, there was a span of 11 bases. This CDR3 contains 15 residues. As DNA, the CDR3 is TGTGCCTGGAGTGCTACAGGGTGGTCTGGAAACACCATATATTTT. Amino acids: CAWSATGWSGNTIYF.

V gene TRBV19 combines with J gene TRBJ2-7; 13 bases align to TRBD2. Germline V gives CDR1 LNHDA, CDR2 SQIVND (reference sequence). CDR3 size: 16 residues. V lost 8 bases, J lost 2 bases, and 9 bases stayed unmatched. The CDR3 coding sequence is TGTGCCAGTGTCTGTACTAGCGGGAGGGCCGCCTACGAGCAGTACGTC. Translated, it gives CASVCTSGRAAYEQYV.

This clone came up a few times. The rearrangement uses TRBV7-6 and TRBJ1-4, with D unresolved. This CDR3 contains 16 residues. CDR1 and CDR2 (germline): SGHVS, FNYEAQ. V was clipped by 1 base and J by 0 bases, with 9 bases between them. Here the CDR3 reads CASSLGEVPTNEKLFF. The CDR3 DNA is TGTGCCAGCAGCTTAGGGGAGGTCCCAACTAATGAAAAACTGTTTTTT.

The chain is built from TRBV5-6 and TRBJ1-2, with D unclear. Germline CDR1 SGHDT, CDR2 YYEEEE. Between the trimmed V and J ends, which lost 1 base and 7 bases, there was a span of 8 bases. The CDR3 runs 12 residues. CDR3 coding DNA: TGTGCCAGCAGCTTGCCCCTCGGTGGCTACACCTTC. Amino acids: CASSLPLGGYTF.

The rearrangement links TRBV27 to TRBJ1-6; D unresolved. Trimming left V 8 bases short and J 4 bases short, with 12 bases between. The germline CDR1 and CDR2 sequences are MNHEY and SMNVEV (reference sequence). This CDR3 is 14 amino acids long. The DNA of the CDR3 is TGTGCCAGCGGATTTGGGCAGTATAATTCACCCCTCCACTTT. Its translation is CASGFGQYNSPLHF.

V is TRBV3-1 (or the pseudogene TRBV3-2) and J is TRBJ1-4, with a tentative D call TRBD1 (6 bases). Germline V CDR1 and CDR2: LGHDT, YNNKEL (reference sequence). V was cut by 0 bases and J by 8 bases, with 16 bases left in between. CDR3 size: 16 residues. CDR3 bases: TGTGCCAGCAGCCAAGACGGTGGGACACCAGGGGAAAAACTGTTTTTT. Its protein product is CASSQDGGTPGEKLFF.

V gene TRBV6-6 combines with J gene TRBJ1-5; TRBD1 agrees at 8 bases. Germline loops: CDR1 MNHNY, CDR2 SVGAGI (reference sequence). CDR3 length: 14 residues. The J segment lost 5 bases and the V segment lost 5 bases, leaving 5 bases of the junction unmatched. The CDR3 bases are TGTGCCAGCAGTACTTCAGGGGGCTATCAGCCCCAGCATTTT. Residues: CASSTSGGYQPQHF.

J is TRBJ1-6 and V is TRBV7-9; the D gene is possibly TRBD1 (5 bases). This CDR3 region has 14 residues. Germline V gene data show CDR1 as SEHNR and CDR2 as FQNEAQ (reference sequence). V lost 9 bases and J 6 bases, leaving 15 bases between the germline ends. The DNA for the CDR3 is TGTGCCAGTCAAGCCGGGACTGGTAATTCACCCCTCCACTTT. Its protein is CASQAGTGNSPLHF. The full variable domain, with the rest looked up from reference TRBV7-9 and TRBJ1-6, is DTGVSQNPRHKITKRGQNVTFRCDPISEHNRLYWYRQTLGQGPEFLTYFQNEAQLEKSRLLSDRFSAERPKGSFSTLEIQRTEQGDSAMYLCASQAGTGNSPLHFGNGTRLTVT.

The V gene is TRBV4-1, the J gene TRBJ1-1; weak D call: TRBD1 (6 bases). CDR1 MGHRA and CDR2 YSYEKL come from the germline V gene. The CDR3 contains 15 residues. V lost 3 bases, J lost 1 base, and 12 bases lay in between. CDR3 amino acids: CASSHLSQGNTEAFF. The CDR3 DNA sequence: TGCGCCAGCAGCCACTTATCACAGGGGAACACTGAAGCTTTCTTT.

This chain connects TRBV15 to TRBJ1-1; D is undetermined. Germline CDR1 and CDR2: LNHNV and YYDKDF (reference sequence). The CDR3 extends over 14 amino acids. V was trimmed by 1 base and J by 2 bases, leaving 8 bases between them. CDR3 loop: CATSRGFRNTEAFF. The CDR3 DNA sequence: TGTGCCACCAGCAGAGGTTTCAGAAACACTGAAGCTTTCTTT.

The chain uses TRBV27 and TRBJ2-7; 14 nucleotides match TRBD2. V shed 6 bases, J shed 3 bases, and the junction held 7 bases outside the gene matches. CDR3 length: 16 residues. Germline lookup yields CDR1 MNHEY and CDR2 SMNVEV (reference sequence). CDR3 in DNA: TGTGCCAGCAGCTCGGTGACTAGCGGGGGGGTCTACGAGCAGTACTTC. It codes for CASSSVTSGGVYEQYF.

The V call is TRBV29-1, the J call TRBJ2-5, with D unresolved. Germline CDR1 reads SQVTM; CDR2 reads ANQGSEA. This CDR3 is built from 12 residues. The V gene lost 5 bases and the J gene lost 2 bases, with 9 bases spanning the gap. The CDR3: CSVLSDQETQYF. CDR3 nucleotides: TGCAGCGTTCTGAGTGATCAAGAGACCCAGTACTTC.

The CDR3 sequence is CASSPTPNYGYTF. In DNA form, the CDR3 reads TGTGCCAGCAGCCCGACACCAAACTATGGCTACACCTTC. The rearrangement joins TRBV5-8 to TRBJ1-2; D unresolved. The CDR3 totals 13 residues. In germline, CDR1 is SGHTS, CDR2 YDEGEE. V was clipped by 4 bases and J by 2 bases, with 9 bases between them. The whole variable domain, remainder taken from reference TRBV5-8 and TRBJ1-2, is EAGVTQSPTHLIKTRGQQATLRCSPISGHTSVYWYQQALGLGLQFLLWYDEGEERNRGNFPPRFSGRQFPNYSSELNVNALELEDSALYLCASSPTPNYGYTFGSGTRLTVV.

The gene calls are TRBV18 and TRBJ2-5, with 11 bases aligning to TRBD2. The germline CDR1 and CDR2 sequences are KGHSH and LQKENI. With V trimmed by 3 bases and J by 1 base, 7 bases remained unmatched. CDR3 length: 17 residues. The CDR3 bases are TGTGCCAGCTCACCTTCCGCTAGCGGGGGGCCCCAAGAGACCCAGTACTTC. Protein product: CASSPSASGGPQETQYF.

The CDR3 sequence is CASSSSPGAGYTF. The CDR3 bases are TGTGCCAGCAGCTCAAGTCCAGGGGCAGGCTACACCTTC. This rearrangement joins TRBV7-9 to TRBJ1-2; tentatively, D is TRBD1 (6 bases). The CDR3 extends over 13 amino acids. Trimming removed 4 bases from V and 8 bases from J, with 14 bases in between. The germline V gene encodes CDR1 SEHNR and CDR2 FQNEAQ (reference sequence).

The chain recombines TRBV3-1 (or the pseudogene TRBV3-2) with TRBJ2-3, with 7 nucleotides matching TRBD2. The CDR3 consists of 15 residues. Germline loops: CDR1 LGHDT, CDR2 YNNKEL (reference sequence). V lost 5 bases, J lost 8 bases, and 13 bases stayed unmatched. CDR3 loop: CASSVQAGGEGTQYF. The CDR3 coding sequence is TGTGCCAGCAGCGTCCAGGCTGGGGGGGAGGGTACGCAGTATTTT.